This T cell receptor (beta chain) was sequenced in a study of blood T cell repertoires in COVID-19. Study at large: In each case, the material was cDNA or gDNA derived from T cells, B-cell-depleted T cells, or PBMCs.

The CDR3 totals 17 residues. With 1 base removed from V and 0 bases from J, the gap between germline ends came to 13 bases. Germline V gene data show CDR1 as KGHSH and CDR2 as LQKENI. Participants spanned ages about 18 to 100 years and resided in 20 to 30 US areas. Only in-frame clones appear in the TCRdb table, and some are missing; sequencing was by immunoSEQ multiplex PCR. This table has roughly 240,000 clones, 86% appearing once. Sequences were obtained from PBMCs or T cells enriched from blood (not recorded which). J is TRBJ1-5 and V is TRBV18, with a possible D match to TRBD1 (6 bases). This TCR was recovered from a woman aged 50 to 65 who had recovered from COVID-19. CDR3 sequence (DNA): TGTGCCAGCTCACCACAGAATACAGGGCTTAGCAATCAGCCCCAGCATTTT. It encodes CASSPQNTGLSNQPQHF.